Listed below are T cell receptor beta chains from one sample, sequenced in a study of OX40 agonist ivuxolimab in advanced cancers. Sequencing used immunoSEQ multiplex PCR; TCRdb keeps in-frame clones, though not all of them. The table includes about 35,000 clones, 84% detected once. The sample here was CD4+ or CD8+ T cells sorted from blood, taken in a trial of the OX40 agonist ivuxolimab. The receptor set was obtained from an adult with an advanced solid tumor such as melanoma, head and neck, liver or kidney cancer. Each CDR3 is given with its conserved first and last residue. The D gene is left open where the match is weak. Expanded clones get a size class; other rows say once, few or many, or leave the size out.

CDR3: CASSVGEPYNEQFF
DNA: TGTGCCAGCAGCGTAGGCGAGCCCTACAATGAGCAGTTCTTC
V: TRBV9
D: NA
size: NA
J: TRBJ2-1

CDR3: CASSLGGWETQYF
DNA: TGTGCCAGCAGTCTTGGGGGGTGGGAGACCCAGTACTTC
V: TRBV28
D: NA
size: NA
J: TRBJ2-5

CDR3: CASSAWGEQYF
DNA: TGTGCCAGCAGCGCCTGGGGGGAGCAGTACTTC
V: TRBV5-6
D: NA
size: medium-sized
J: TRBJ2-7

CDR3: CASSQLGDSFDQPQHF
DNA: TGCGCCAGCAGCCAACTCGGAGACAGCTTCGATCAGCCCCAGCATTTT
V: TRBV4-1
D: NA
size: NA
J: TRBJ1-5

CDR3: CASSVNSDYEQYF
DNA: TGTGCCAGCAGCGTCAACTCGGACTACGAGCAGTACTTC
V: TRBV9
D: NA
size: NA
J: TRBJ2-7

CDR3: CASSPTDRGETQYF
DNA: TGTGCCAGCAGCCCCACCGACAGGGGGGAGACCCAGTACTTC
V: TRBV7-9
D: TRBD1
size: NA
J: TRBJ2-5

CDR3: CASSQNTRAQMWGTEAFF
DNA: TGCGCCAGCAGCCAAAACACCCGGGCCCAAATGTGGGGCACTGAAGCTTTCTTT
V: TRBV4-1
D: NA
size: NA
J: TRBJ1-1

CDR3: CASSRKPRTGGTGELFF
DNA: TGTGCCAGCAGCCGAAAACCGCGGACAGGGGGCACCGGGGAGCTGTTTTTT
V: TRBV5-6
D: TRBD1
size: NA
J: TRBJ2-2

CDR3: CASSFGLAGAEGETQYF
DNA: TGTGCCAGCAGCTTCGGACTAGCGGGGGCCGAAGGTGAGACCCAGTACTTC
V: TRBV5-6
D: TRBD2
size: NA
J: TRBJ2-5

CDR3: CATGSGSFQFF
DNA: TGTGCCACCGGAAGTGGGAGTTTCCAGTTCTTC
V: TRBV10-3
D: NA
size: NA
J: TRBJ2-1

CDR3: CASSSGPTYEQYF
DNA: TGTGCCAGCAGCTCCGGGCCTACCTACGAGCAGTACTTC
V: TRBV5-4
D: NA
size: NA
J: TRBJ2-7

CDR3: CASSLGGANYEQYF
DNA: TGTGCCAGCAGCTTGGGAGGGGCCAACTACGAGCAGTACTTC
V: TRBV5-4
D: NA
size: NA
J: TRBJ2-7

CDR3: CASRRGAGTEAFF
DNA: TGTGCCAGTAGGCGAGGGGCTGGTACTGAAGCTTTCTTT
V: TRBV19
D: NA
size: NA
J: TRBJ1-1

CDR3: CASTTRQGAPADTQYF
DNA: TGCGCCAGCACCACTCGTCAGGGGGCCCCAGCAGATACGCAGTATTTT
V: TRBV10-2
D: TRBD1
size: NA
J: TRBJ2-3

CDR3: CASGENTGELFF
DNA: TGTGCCAGCGGGGAGAACACCGGGGAGCTGTTTTTT
V: TRBV13
D: NA
size: NA
J: TRBJ2-2

CDR3: CASSQEVAGADTQYF
DNA: TGCGCCAGCAGCCAAGAAGTGGCGGGGGCCGATACGCAGTATTTT
V: TRBV4-3
D: NA
size: NA
J: TRBJ2-3

CDR3: CASSEAHRGQYF
DNA: TGTGCCAGCAGTGAAGCGCACCGCGGGCAGTACTTC
V: TRBV2
D: NA
size: NA
J: TRBJ2-7

CDR3: CASSYGRNTEAFF
DNA: TGTGCCAGCAGTTACGGCAGGAACACTGAAGCTTTCTTT
V: TRBV6-5
D: NA
size: NA
J: TRBJ1-1

CDR3: CATPEGKNTEAFF
DNA: TGTGCCACGCCCGAGGGTAAGAACACTGAAGCTTTCTTT
V: TRBV2
D: NA
size: few
J: TRBJ1-1

CDR3: CASSESPLDTQYF
DNA: TGTGCCAGCAGTGAAAGCCCTTTGGATACGCAGTATTTT
V: TRBV2
D: NA
size: once
J: TRBJ2-3

CDR3: CASSQSAGDSDSNQPQHF
DNA: TGCGCCAGCAGTCAATCCGCCGGGGACAGCGATAGCAATCAGCCCCAGCATTTT
V: TRBV23-1
D: TRBD1
size: NA
J: TRBJ1-5

CDR3: CATATGTIDEQFF
DNA: TGTGCCACCGCGACAGGGACTATCGATGAGCAGTTCTTC
V: TRBV19
D: NA
size: NA
J: TRBJ2-1

CDR3: CASSLEVRGDENTEAFF
DNA: TGTGCCAGCAGCTTAGAAGTTAGGGGAGATGAGAACACTGAAGCTTTCTTT
V: TRBV7-8
D: NA
size: NA
J: TRBJ1-1

CDR3: CASSRITRGWGYTF
DNA: TGTGCCAGCAGCCGTATCACGAGGGGTTGGGGCTACACCTTC
V: TRBV5-4
D: NA
size: NA
J: TRBJ1-2

CDR3: CASSLDRDEQYF
DNA: TGTGCCAGCAGCCTGGACAGGGACGAGCAGTACTTC
V: TRBV11-2
D: TRBD1
size: once
J: TRBJ2-7

CDR3: CASSHGYEQYF
DNA: TGCGCCAGCAGCCATGGCTACGAGCAGTACTTC
V: TRBV4-3
D: NA
size: NA
J: TRBJ2-7

CDR3: CASSQDSGRGADTQYF
DNA: TGTGCCAGCAGCCAAGACAGTGGGAGGGGGGCAGATACGCAGTATTTT
V: TRBV4-2
D: NA
size: NA
J: TRBJ2-3

CDR3: CASSLSSYEQYF
DNA: TGTGCCAGCAGCCTCAGCTCCTACGAGCAGTACTTC
V: TRBV28
D: NA
size: NA
J: TRBJ2-7

CDR3: CASSLAGFYEQYF
DNA: TGTGCCAGCAGCTTAGCGGGGTTCTACGAGCAGTACTTC
V: TRBV7-9
D: NA
size: NA
J: TRBJ2-7

CDR3: CASSQASGMTGELFF
DNA: TGTGCCAGCAGCCAAGCTAGCGGGATGACCGGGGAGCTGTTTTTT
V: TRBV4-2
D: TRBD2
size: NA
J: TRBJ2-2

CDR3: CASSPGQGALEQYF
DNA: TGTGCCAGCAGCCCCGGACAGGGGGCCCTTGAGCAGTACTTC
V: TRBV7-9
D: TRBD1
size: NA
J: TRBJ2-7

CDR3: CARNGTSGPYEQYF
DNA: TGTGCCAGGAACGGGACTAGCGGACCCTACGAGCAGTACTTC
V: TRBV6-4
D: TRBD2
size: NA
J: TRBJ2-7

CDR3: CASSFLGRWWETQYF
DNA: TGCGCCAGCAGCTTCCTGGGAAGGTGGTGGGAGACCCAGTACTTC
V: TRBV5-1
D: NA
size: NA
J: TRBJ2-5

CDR3: CASSLTGAYEQYF
DNA: TGTGCCAGCAGTCTGACAGGGGCCTACGAGCAGTACTTC
V: TRBV28
D: TRBD1
size: NA
J: TRBJ2-7

CDR3: CASSLYGLVEAFF
DNA: TGTGCCAGCAGCTTATATGGTCTGGTGGAAGCTTTCTTT
V: TRBV11-3
D: NA
size: NA
J: TRBJ1-1

CDR3: CASSPPGGSYNEQFF
DNA: TGTGCCAGCAGCCCCCCTGGCGGCTCCTACAATGAGCAGTTCTTC
V: TRBV11-3
D: NA
size: NA
J: TRBJ2-1

CDR3: CASSLRDEPLVQYF
DNA: TGTGCCAGCAGCTTACGGGACGAGCCCCTTGTCCAGTACTTC
V: TRBV11-3
D: NA
size: NA
J: TRBJ2-5

CDR3: CASRGAENEQFF
DNA: TGTGCCAGCAGGGGGGCGGAAAATGAGCAGTTCTTC
V: TRBV7-6
D: NA
size: NA
J: TRBJ2-1

CDR3: CASSLGEVVEAFF
DNA: TGTGCCAGCAGCTTGGGGGAGGTGGTGGAAGCTTTCTTT
V: TRBV5-6
D: NA
size: NA
J: TRBJ1-1

CDR3: CASSQEVQGASYEQYF
DNA: TGTGCCAGCAGCCAAGAAGTCCAGGGGGCATCCTACGAGCAGTACTTC
V: TRBV4-2
D: TRBD1
size: NA
J: TRBJ2-7

CDR3: CASRVTQGPGNTIYF
DNA: TGTGCCAGCAGGGTTACCCAGGGGCCCGGAAACACCATATATTTT
V: TRBV2
D: NA
size: once
J: TRBJ1-3

CDR3: CASSEEVGASGNSQGQFF
DNA: TGTGCCAGCAGTGAAGAGGTAGGGGCTAGCGGAAATTCCCAGGGGCAGTTCTTC
V: TRBV2
D: TRBD2
size: NA
J: TRBJ2-1

CDR3: CASSSFLVGSF
DNA: TGTGCCAGCAGCTCTTTCCTCGTTGGTAGCTTC
V: TRBV6-1
D: NA
size: NA
J: TRBJ2-7

CDR3: CASSKGVALSGNTIYF
DNA: TGTGCCAGCAGCAAAGGGGTAGCCCTCTCTGGAAACACCATATATTTT
V: TRBV7-6
D: NA
size: NA
J: TRBJ1-3

CDR3: CASSNGTSGGVRQETQYF
DNA: TGTGCCAGCAGCAATGGGACTAGCGGGGGGGTACGACAAGAGACCCAGTACTTC
V: TRBV5-6
D: TRBD2
size: NA
J: TRBJ2-5

CDR3: CASSYEGNEQYF
DNA: TGTGCCAGCAGTTACGAGGGGAACGAGCAGTACTTC
V: TRBV6-5
D: NA
size: NA
J: TRBJ2-7

CDR3: CASSPSHSPYEQYF
DNA: TGTGCCAGCTCCCCGAGTCACAGCCCCTACGAGCAGTACTTC
V: TRBV18
D: NA
size: NA
J: TRBJ2-7

CDR3: CASRTGYNEQFF
DNA: TGTGCCAGCAGGACCGGGTACAATGAGCAGTTCTTC
V: TRBV2
D: NA
size: once
J: TRBJ2-1

CDR3: CASALRPAHETGLQETQYF
DNA: TGTGCCAGCGCCCTTCGCCCCGCACACGAGACAGGCCTCCAAGAGACCCAGTACTTC
V: TRBV27
D: NA
size: NA
J: TRBJ2-5

CDR3: CASSYGQGVRYEQFF
DNA: TGTGCCAGCAGTTACGGGCAGGGGGTTCGCTATGAGCAGTTCTTC
V: TRBV6-6
D: TRBD1
size: NA
J: TRBJ2-1

CDR3: CASSPWGDEQFF
DNA: TGCGCCAGCAGCCCCTGGGGCGATGAGCAGTTCTTC
V: TRBV4-1
D: NA
size: NA
J: TRBJ2-1

CDR3: CASSLYADQETQYF
DNA: TGTGCTAGCAGCTTATATGCTGACCAAGAGACCCAGTACTTC
V: TRBV7-7
D: NA
size: NA
J: TRBJ2-5

CDR3: CASGFSDTANTGELFF
DNA: TGTGCTAGTGGTTTTTCGGACACGGCGAACACCGGGGAGCTGTTTTTT
V: TRBV12-5
D: NA
size: NA
J: TRBJ2-2

CDR3: CASSEGAGGYTF
DNA: TGCGCCAGCAGTGAAGGGGCGGGTGGCTACACCTTC
V: TRBV10-2
D: NA
size: NA
J: TRBJ1-2

CDR3: CASRPQFGNTEAFF
DNA: TGTGCCAGCCGCCCTCAGTTCGGGAACACTGAAGCTTTCTTT
V: TRBV11-3
D: NA
size: NA
J: TRBJ1-1

CDR3: CAWSVTVDTQYF
DNA: TGTGCCTGGAGTGTAACCGTAGATACGCAGTATTTT
V: TRBV30
D: NA
size: NA
J: TRBJ2-3

CDR3: CASSSRGVDEQYF
DNA: TGCGCCAGCAGCAGCCGGGGCGTCGACGAGCAGTACTTC
V: TRBV5-1
D: NA
size: NA
J: TRBJ2-7

CDR3: CASSSGGEQFF
DNA: TGTGCCAGCAGCTCCGGGGGTGAGCAGTTCTTC
V: TRBV11-3
D: NA
size: NA
J: TRBJ2-1

CDR3: CVSGFSSYEQYF
DNA: TGTGTCAGCGGATTCAGCTCCTACGAGCAGTACTTC
V: TRBV7-6
D: NA
size: once
J: TRBJ2-7